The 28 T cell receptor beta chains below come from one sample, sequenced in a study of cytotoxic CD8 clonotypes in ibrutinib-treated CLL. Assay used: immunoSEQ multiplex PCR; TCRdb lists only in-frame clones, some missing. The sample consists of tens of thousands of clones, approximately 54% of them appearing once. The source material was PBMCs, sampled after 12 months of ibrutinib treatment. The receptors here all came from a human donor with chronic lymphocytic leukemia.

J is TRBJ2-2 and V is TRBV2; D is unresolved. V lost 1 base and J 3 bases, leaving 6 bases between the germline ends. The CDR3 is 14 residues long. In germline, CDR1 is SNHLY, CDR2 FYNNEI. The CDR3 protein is CASSEVGHTGELFF. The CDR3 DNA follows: TGTGCCAGCAGTGAAGTTGGCCACACCGGGGAGCTGTTTTTT.

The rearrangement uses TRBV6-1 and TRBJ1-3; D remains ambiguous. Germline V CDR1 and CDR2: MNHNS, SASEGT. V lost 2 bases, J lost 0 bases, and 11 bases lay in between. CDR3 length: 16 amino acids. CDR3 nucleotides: TGTGCCAGCAGTGAACCCCGAACATTCTCTGGAAACACCATATATTTT. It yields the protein CASSEPRTFSGNTIYF.

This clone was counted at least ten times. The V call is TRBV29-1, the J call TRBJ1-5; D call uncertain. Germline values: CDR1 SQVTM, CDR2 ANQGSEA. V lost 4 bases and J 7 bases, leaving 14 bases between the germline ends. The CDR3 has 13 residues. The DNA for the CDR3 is TGCAGCGTTGCGTCAGATCCTGGACAGCCCCAGCATTTT. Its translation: CSVASDPGQPQHF.

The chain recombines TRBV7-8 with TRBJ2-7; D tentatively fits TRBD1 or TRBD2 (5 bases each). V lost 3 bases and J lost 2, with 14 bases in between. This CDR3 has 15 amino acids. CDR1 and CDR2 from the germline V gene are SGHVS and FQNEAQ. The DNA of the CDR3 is TGTGCCAGCAGCTTGCGGGTTGCAGGGACCTACGAGCAGTACGTC. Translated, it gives CASSLRVAGTYEQYV.

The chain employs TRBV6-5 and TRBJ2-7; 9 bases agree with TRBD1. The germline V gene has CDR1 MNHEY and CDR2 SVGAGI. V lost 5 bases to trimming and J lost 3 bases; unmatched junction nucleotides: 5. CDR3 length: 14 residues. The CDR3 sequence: CASSRQGVLYEQYF. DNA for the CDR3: TGTGCCAGCAGTCGACAGGGGGTGCTCTACGAGCAGTACTTC.

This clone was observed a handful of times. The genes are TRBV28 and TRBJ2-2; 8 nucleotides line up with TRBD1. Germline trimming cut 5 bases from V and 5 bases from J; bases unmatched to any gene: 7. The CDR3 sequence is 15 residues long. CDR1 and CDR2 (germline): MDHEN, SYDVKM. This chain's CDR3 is CASSGARGRTGELFF. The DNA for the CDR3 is TGTGCCAGCAGTGGGGCCAGGGGGCGGACCGGGGAGCTGTTTTTT.

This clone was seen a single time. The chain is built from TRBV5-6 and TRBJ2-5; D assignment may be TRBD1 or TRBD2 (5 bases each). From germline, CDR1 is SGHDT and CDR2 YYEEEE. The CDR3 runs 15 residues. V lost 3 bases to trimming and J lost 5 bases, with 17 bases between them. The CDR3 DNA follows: TGTGCCAGCAGCTCATCGGCGATGGGGACGGAGACCCAGTACTTC. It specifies CASSSSAMGTETQYF.

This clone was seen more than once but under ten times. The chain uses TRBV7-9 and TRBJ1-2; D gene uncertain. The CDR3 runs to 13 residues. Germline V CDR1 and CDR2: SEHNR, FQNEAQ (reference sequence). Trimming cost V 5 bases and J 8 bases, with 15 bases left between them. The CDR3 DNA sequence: TGTGCCAGCAGCATCGACACTAGTAGGGGCTACACCTTC. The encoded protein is CASSIDTSRGYTF.

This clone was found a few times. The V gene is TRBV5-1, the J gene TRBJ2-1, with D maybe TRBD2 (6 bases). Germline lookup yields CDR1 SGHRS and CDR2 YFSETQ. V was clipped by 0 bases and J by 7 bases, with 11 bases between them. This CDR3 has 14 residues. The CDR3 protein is CASSLEGRGNEQFF. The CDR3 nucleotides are TGCGCCAGCAGCTTGGAAGGTCGGGGGAATGAGCAGTTCTTC. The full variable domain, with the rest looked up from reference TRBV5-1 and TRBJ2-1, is KAGVTQTPRYLIKTRGQQVTLSCSPISGHRSVSWYQQTPGQGLQFLFEYFSETQRNKGNFPGRFSGRQFSNSRSEMNVSTLELGDSALYLCASSLEGRGNEQFFGPGTRLTVL.

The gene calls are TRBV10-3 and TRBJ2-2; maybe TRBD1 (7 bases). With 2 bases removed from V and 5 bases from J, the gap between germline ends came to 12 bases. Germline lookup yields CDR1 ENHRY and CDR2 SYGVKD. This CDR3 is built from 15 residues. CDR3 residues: CAISEGGGATGELFF. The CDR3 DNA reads TGTGCCATCAGTGAGGGAGGGGGCGCGACCGGGGAGCTGTTTTTT.

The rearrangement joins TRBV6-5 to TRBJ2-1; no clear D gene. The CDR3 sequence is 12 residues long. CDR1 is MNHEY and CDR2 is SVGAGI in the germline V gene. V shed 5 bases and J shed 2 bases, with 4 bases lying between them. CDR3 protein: CASSPAYNEQFF. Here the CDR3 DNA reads TGTGCCAGCAGTCCCGCCTACAATGAGCAGTTCTTC.

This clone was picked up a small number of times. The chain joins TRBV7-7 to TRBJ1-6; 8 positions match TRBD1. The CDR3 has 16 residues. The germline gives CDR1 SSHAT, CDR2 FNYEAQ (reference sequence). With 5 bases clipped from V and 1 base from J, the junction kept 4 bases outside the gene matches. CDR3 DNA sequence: TGTGCCAGCAGCGTCGGACAGGGATCCTATAATTCACCCCTCCACTTT. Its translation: CASSVGQGSYNSPLHF.

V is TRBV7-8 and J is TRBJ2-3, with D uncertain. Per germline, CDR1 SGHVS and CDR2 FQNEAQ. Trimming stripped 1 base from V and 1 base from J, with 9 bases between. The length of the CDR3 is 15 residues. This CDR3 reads CASSLEPQGTDTQYF. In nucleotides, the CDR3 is TGTGCCAGCAGCTTAGAGCCCCAGGGCACAGATACGCAGTATTTT.

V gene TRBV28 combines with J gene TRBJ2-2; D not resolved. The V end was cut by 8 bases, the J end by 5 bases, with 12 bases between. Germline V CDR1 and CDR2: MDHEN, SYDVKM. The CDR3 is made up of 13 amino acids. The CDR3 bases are TGTGCCAGCCCGAGTAGTAGGACCGGGGAGCTGTTTTTT. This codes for CASPSSRTGELFF.

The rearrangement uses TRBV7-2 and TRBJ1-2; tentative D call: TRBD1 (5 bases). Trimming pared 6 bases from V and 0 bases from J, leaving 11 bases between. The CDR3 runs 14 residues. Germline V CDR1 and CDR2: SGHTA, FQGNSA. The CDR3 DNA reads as TGTGCCAGCAGGGAAGGGACGACTAACTATGGCTACACCTTC. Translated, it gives CASREGTTNYGYTF.

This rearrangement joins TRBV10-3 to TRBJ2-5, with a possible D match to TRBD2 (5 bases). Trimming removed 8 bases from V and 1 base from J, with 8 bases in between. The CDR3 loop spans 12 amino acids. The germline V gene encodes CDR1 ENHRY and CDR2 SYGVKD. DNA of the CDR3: TGTGCCATCGGGAGTCCCCAAGAGACCCAGTACTTC. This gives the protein CAIGSPQETQYF.

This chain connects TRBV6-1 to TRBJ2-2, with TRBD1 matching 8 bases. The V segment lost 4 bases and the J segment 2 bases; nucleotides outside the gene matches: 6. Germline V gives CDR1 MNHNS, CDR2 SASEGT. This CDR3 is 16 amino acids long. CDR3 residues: CASSGLGQGNTGELFF. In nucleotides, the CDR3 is TGTGCCAGCAGTGGCCTAGGACAGGGCAACACCGGGGAGCTGTTTTTT.

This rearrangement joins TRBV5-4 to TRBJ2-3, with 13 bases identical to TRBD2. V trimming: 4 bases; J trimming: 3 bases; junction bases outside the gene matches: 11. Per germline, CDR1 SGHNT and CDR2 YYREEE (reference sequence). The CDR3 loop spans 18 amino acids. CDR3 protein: CASSDGTSGIVVTDTQYF. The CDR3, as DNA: TGTGCCAGCAGCGACGGGACTAGCGGGATTGTTGTGACAGATACGCAGTATTTT.

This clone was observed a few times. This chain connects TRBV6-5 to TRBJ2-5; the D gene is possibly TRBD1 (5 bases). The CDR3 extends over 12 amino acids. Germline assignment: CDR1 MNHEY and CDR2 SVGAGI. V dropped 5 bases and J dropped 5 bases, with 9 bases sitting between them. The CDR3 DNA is TGTGCCAGCAGTGCAAACAGGGAGACCCAGTACTTC. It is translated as CASSANRETQYF.

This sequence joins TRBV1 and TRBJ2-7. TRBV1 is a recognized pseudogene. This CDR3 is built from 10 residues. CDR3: CTSSPPRQYV. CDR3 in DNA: TGCACCAGCAGCCCCCCACGGCAGTACGTC.

This CDR3 is CASSLGSRSGPTYEQYF. CDR3 coding DNA: TGCGCCAGCAGCTTGGGTAGCAGGAGTGGCCCCACCTACGAGCAGTACTTC. The chain has TRBV5-1 and TRBJ2-7; no clear D. The ends were cut back, 0 bases at V and 2 bases at J, with 18 bases in the middle. In germline, CDR1 is SGHRS, CDR2 YFSETQ. The CDR3 length is 17 residues.

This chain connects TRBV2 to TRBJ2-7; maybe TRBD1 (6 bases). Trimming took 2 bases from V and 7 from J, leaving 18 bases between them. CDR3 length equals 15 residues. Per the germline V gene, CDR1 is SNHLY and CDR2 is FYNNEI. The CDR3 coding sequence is TGTGCCAGCAGTGAACAACCGGGACAAGCTTCGGAGCAGTACTTC. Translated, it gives CASSEQPGQASEQYF.

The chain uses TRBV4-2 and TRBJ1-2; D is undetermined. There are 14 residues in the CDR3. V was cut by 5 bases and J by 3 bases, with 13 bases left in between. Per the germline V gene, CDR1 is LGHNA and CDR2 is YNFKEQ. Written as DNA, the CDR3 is TGTGCCAGCAGCTTGGTGGTCTCGGACTATGGCTACACCTTC. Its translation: CASSLVVSDYGYTF.

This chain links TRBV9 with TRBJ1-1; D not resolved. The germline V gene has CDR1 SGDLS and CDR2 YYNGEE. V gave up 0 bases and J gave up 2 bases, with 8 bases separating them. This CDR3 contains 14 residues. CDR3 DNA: TGTGCCAGCAGCGTAGGGGCCCTTAACACTGAAGCTTTCTTT. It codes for CASSVGALNTEAFF.

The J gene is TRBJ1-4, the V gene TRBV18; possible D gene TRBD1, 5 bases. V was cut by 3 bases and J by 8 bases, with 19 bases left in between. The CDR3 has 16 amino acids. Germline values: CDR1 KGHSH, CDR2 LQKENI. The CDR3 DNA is TGTGCCAGCTCACCGGCACAGGCGCCTTTTGGGGAAAAACTGTTTTTT. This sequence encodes CASSPAQAPFGEKLFF.

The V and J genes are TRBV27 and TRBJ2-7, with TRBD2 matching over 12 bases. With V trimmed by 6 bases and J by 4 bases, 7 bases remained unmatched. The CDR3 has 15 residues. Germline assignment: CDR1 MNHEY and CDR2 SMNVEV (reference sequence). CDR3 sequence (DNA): TGTGCCAGCAGCTGGACTAGCGGGACGTATTACGAGCAGTACTTC. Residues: CASSWTSGTYYEQYF.

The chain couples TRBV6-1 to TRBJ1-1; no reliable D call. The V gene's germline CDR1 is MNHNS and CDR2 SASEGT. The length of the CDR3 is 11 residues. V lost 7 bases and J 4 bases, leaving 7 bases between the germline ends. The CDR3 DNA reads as TGTGCCAGCACGGTCGGCACTGAAGCTTTCTTT. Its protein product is CASTVGTEAFF.

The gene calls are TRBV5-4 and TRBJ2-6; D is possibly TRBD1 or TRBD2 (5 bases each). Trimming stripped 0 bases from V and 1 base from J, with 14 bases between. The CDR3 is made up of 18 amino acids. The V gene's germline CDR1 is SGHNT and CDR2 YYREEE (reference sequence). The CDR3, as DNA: TGTGCCAGCAGCTTGGCCTTCGGGGCACAATCTGGGGCCAACGTCCTGACTTTC. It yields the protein CASSLAFGAQSGANVLTF. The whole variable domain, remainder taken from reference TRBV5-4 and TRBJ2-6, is ETGVTQSPTHLIKTRGQQVTLRCSSQSGHNTVSWYQQALGQGPQFIFQYYREEENGRGNFPPRFSGLQFPNYSSELNVNALELDDSALYLCASSLAFGAQSGANVLTFGAGSRLTVL.